Listed here are 17 T cell receptor beta chains from one sample, sequenced in a study of beta chain features in type 1 diabetes. Since all of the isolated RNA was reverse transcribed, expressed TCRB transcripts were what got sequenced. Method: immunoSEQ multiplex PCR; TCRdb's copy keeps in-frame clones and lacks some. Among some 500,000 clones listed, more than 9.5% were seen once. Sequenced sample: naive CD4+ T cells from blood. These receptors originate from a woman between 18 and 29 years old in good health.

This clone turned up a few times. The J gene is TRBJ2-5, the V gene TRBV7-2, with D uncertain. This CDR3 is built from 14 residues. The germline gives CDR1 SGHTA, CDR2 FQGNSA. Deletions cut 2 bases from V and 4 bases from J, with 11 bases between. CDR3 sequence reads: CASSLLGSRETQYF. The CDR3 DNA sequence: TGTGCCAGCAGCTTATTGGGCAGCCGAGAGACCCAGTACTTC.

This clone showed up just a few times. The V gene is TRBV5-1, the J gene TRBJ2-6; D is unclear. CDR3 length: 15 amino acids. Germline CDR1 reads SGHRS; CDR2 reads YFSETQ. Trimming took 4 bases from V and 0 from J, leaving 8 bases between them. CDR3 nucleotides: TGCGCCAGCAGCCCTATTGGCTCTGGGGCCAACGTCCTGACTTTC. Translating it yields CASSPIGSGANVLTF.

The chain recombines TRBV9 with TRBJ1-3; D is perhaps TRBD1 (5 bases). The CDR3 runs to 14 residues. V lost 4 bases and J lost 7, with 15 bases in between. CDR1 is SGDLS, CDR2 YYNGEE, per germline. CDR3 DNA: TGTGCCAGCAGCACGGCGGGGACGGGGAACACCATATATTTT. Its translation: CASSTAGTGNTIYF.

This clone was counted only a few times. The rearrangement uses TRBV2 and TRBJ2-3; TRBD2 aligns across 15 bases. Per germline, CDR1 SNHLY and CDR2 FYNNEI. The junction had 4 bases not matched to a gene; V was cut back by 5 bases and J by 7 bases. The CDR3 is made up of 15 amino acids. In nucleotides, the CDR3 is TGTGCCAGCAGTTCGGGACTAGCGGGAGGATATACGCAGTATTTT. Its translation is CASSSGLAGGYTQYF.

This chain joins TRBV5-1 and TRBJ2-7, with D maybe TRBD2 (6 bases). Trimming shortened V by 0 bases and J by 2 bases, and 12 bases separated the two germline ends. The CDR3 runs to 15 residues. Per germline, CDR1 SGHRS and CDR2 YFSETQ. CDR3 loop: CASSLGAGLTYEQYV. In DNA, the CDR3 is TGCGCCAGCAGCTTGGGCGCGGGACTTACCTACGAGCAGTACGTC.

The chain joins TRBV9 to TRBJ2-6, with D unclear. CDR1 is SGDLS and CDR2 is YYNGEE in the germline V gene. This CDR3 spans 14 amino acids. With 4 bases removed from V and 6 bases from J, the gap between germline ends came to 11 bases. The CDR3 region has the DNA TGTGCCAGCAGCTACAGAGGTTTGGCCAACGTCCTGACTTTC. As protein: CASSYRGLANVLTF.

This clone appeared a few times. The chain links TRBV5-4 to TRBJ1-1; D ambiguous. CDR1 and CDR2 from the germline V gene are SGHNT and YYREEE (reference sequence). The CDR3 loop spans 13 amino acids. Trimming removed 2 bases from V and 0 bases from J, with 5 bases in between. CDR3 bases: TGTGCCAGCAGCTTACAGATGAACACTGAAGCTTTCTTT. It codes for CASSLQMNTEAFF.

The chain couples TRBV14 to TRBJ2-3, with D possibly matching TRBD2 (6 bases). CDR3 size: 13 residues. V was shortened by 4 bases and J by 8 bases, with 13 bases between the two germline ends. Germline assignment: CDR1 SGHDN and CDR2 FVKESK. The CDR3 sequence is CASSPGLRSTQYF. The CDR3 coding sequence is TGTGCCAGCAGCCCGGGACTTCGGAGTACGCAGTATTTT. Full variable domain (missing parts from reference TRBV14 and TRBJ2-3): EAGVTQFPSHSVIEKGQTVTLRCDPISGHDNLYWYRRVMGKEIKFLLHFVKESKQDESGMPNNRFLAERTGGTYSTLKVQPAELEDSGVYFCASSPGLRSTQYFGPGTRLTVL.

This clone showed up just a few times. The chain carries TRBV9 and TRBJ2-3; D is unresolved. Germline CDR1 SGDLS, CDR2 YYNGEE. V gave up 0 bases and J gave up 2 bases, with 4 bases separating them. The CDR3 is 13 amino acids. The CDR3 DNA reads as TGTGCCAGCAGCGTAGACGACACAGATACGCAGTATTTT. It codes for CASSVDDTDTQYF.

This clone was seen only a few times. The J gene is TRBJ1-2, the V gene TRBV7-9; D is ambiguous. This CDR3 has 14 residues. V was cut by 2 bases and J by 2 bases, with 9 bases left in between. Germline CDR1 SEHNR, CDR2 FQNEAQ (reference sequence). The CDR3 coding sequence is TGTGCCAGCAGCTTAAACGAGAAAAACTATGGCTACACCTTC. Translated, it gives CASSLNEKNYGYTF.

The V gene is TRBV7-3, the J gene TRBJ2-3; D not certain. The CDR3 contains 16 residues. Per germline, CDR1 SGHTA and CDR2 FQGTGA. The V gene lost 1 base and the J gene lost 0 bases, with 11 bases spanning the gap. Written as DNA, the CDR3 is TGTGCCAGCAGCTTAAATGTTTGGCCGAGCACAGATACGCAGTATTTT. This translates into CASSLNVWPSTDTQYF.

The V gene is TRBV6-1, the J gene TRBJ1-5; no clear D gene. The V and J ends lost 5 bases and 0 bases respectively, with 8 bases between them. This CDR3 has 14 amino acids. CDR1 and CDR2 from the germline V gene are MNHNS and SASEGT. The chain's CDR3 is CASSFGPSNQPQHF. The CDR3 nucleotides are TGTGCCAGCAGTTTTGGGCCTAGCAATCAGCCCCAGCATTTT.

The chain links TRBV7-2 to TRBJ2-4; the D is unclear. Germline V gene sequence: CDR1 SGHTA, CDR2 FQGNSA. Trimming took 1 base from V and 1 from J, leaving 17 bases between them. The CDR3 is 18 residues long. DNA of the CDR3: TGTGCCAGCAGCTTAGAATCCTGGCGGACCTCCGCCAAAAACATTCAGTACTTC. The encoded protein is CASSLESWRTSAKNIQYF.

This clone has more than one count but fewer than ten. The chain has TRBV4-3 and TRBJ1-4; D is uncertain. The CDR3 totals 15 residues. CDR1 LGHNA and CDR2 YSLEER come from the germline V gene. V was clipped by 7 bases and J by 8 bases, with 20 bases between them. The DNA of the CDR3 is TGCGCCAGCACCAAATCGGGCCTTAGGAGCGAAAAACTGTTTTTT. The encoded protein is CASTKSGLRSEKLFF.

This clone was observed a few times. The chain combines TRBV10-3 with TRBJ2-1, with D possibly TRBD1 on 6 matching bases. The CDR3 runs 14 residues. CDR1 and CDR2 from the germline V gene are ENHRY and SYGVKD. Trimming shortened V by 7 bases and J by 4 bases, and 14 bases separated the two germline ends. CDR3 in DNA: TGTGCCATCATGAACAGGGATTCTTACAATGAGCAGTTCTTC. Its translation is CAIMNRDSYNEQFF.

Only a few counts were recorded for this clone. J is TRBJ2-1 and V is TRBV27; the match to TRBD1 covers 7 bases. The trim removed 6 bases at V and 14 bases at J, leaving 19 bases unmatched. CDR3 length: 15 amino acids. The germline CDR1 and CDR2 sequences are MNHEY and SMNVEV (reference sequence). CDR3 nucleotides: TGTGCCAGCAGGACGACAGGGTCCTTCAAATTAATTGAGTTCTTC. Its protein product is CASRTTGSFKLIEFF.

The rearrangement uses TRBV20-1 and TRBJ1-2; D unresolved. Trimming removed 7 bases from V and 8 bases from J, with 5 bases in between. Germline CDR1 and CDR2: DFQATT and SNEGSKA (reference sequence). This CDR3 contains 8 residues. The chain's CDR3 is CSVQGYTF. The CDR3 region has the DNA TGCAGTGTCCAAGGCTACACCTTC.